By frequency in the sample, the clone carrying this T cell receptor beta chain is medium-sized (0.01 to 0.1%). The antigen is unknown. Each CDR3 protein is one row after TCRdb ran MiXCR on the 5' RACE reads. The top ten clones hold approximately 55% of a sample with roughly 5,300 distinct CDR3 sequences, over 30% of them seen once. Germline CDR1 reads DFQATT; CDR2 reads SNEGSKA (reference sequence). Between the trimmed V and J ends, which lost 3 bases and 0 bases, there was a span of 9 bases. The CDR3 sequence is 14 residues long. Study results and limitations: Tumor memory CD4+ T cell TCR gene usage was found to cluster with blood and lymph node memory CD4+ cells and with lymph node naive CD4+ cells. Tumor-infiltrating Treg TCR alpha and beta sequences overlapped most with tumor naive CD4+ T cells, then blood naive.

The sequence was obtained from a female donor with breast cancer. The sequencing sample was made of memory CD4+ T cells sorted from blood. The subset denotes: memory CD4+ T cells, CD4+CD45RO+CD25-. The genes are TRBV20-1 and TRBJ2-1, with D hard to call. The CDR3 DNA is TGCAGTGCTAGGGGGATCAGCTCCTACAATGAGCAGTTCTTC. Translating it yields CSARGISSYNEQFF.